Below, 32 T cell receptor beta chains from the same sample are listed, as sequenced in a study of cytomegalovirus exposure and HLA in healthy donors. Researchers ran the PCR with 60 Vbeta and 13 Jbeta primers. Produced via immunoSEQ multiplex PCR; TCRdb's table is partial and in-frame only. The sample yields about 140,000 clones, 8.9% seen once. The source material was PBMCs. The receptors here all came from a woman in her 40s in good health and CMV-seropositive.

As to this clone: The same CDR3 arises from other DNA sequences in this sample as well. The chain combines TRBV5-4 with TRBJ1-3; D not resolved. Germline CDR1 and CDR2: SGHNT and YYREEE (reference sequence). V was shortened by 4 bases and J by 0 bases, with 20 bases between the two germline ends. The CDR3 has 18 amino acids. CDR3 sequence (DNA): TGTGCCAGCAGCGACTCCGGCGGGCGGACGCTCTCTGGAAACACCATATATTTT. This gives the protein CASSDSGGRTLSGNTIYF.

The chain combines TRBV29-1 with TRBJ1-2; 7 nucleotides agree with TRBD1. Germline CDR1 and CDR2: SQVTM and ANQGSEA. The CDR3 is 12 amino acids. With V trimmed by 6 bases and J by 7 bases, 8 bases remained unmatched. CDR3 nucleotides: TGCAGCGTCGACCAGGGGGGCCCTGGCTACACCTTC. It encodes CSVDQGGPGYTF.

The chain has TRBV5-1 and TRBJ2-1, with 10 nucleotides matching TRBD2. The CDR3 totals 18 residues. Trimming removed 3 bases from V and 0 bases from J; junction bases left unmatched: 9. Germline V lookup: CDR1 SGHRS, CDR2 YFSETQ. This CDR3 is CASSSASGGPSSYNEQFF. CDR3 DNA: TGCGCCAGCAGCTCGGCTAGCGGGGGTCCTAGCTCCTACAATGAGCAGTTCTTC.

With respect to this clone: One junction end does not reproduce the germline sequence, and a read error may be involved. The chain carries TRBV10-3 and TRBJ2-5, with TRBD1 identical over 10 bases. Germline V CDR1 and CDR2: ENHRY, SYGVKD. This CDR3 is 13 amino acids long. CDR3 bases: TGTGCCATCAGGGGGGACAGGGGAGAGGCCCAGTACTTC. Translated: CAIRGDRGEAQYF.

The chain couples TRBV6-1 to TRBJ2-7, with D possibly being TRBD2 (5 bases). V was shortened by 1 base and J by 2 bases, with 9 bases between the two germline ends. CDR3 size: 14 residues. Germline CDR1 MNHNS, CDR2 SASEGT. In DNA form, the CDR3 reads TGTGCCAGCAGTGAAGTGTGGCGGGCCTACGAGCAGTACTTC. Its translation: CASSEVWRAYEQYF.

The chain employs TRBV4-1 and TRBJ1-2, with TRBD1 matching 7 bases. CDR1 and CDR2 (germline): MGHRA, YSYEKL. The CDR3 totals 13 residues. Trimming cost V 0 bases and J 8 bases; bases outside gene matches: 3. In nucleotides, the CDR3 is TGCGCCAGCAGCCAAGATTGGACAGGAGGCTACACCTTC. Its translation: CASSQDWTGGYTF.

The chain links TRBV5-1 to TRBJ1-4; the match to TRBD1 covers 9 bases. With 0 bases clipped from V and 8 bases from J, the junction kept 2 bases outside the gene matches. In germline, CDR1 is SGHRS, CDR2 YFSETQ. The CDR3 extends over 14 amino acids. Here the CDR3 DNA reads TGCGCCAGCAGCTTGGGACAGGGGGAAGAAAAACTGTTTTTT. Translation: CASSLGQGEEKLFF.

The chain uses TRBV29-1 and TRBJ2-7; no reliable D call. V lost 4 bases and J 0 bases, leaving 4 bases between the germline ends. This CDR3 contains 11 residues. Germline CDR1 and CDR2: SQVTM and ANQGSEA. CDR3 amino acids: CSVVSSYEQYF. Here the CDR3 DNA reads TGCAGCGTTGTTAGCTCCTACGAGCAGTACTTC.

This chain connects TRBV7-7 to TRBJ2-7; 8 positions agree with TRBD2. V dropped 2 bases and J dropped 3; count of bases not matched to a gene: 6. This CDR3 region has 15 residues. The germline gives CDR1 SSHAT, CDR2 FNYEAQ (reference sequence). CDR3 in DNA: TGTGCCAGCAGCTTATCAGCGGGGGCCCACTACGAGCAGTACTTC. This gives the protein CASSLSAGAHYEQYF.

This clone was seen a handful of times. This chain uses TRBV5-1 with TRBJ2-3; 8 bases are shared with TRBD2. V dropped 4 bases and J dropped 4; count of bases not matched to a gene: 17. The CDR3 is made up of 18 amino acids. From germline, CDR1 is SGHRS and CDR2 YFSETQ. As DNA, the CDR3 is TGCGCCAGCAGCACACTCCCCGGTGTCGGGGGGGCCCCAGATACGCAGTATTTT. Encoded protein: CASSTLPGVGGAPDTQYF.

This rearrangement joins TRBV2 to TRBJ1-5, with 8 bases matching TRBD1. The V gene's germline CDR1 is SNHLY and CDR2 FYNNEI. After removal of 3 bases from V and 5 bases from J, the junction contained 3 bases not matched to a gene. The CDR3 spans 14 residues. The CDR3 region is CASSDVQGDQPQHF. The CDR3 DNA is TGTGCCAGCAGTGACGTACAGGGGGATCAGCCCCAGCATTTT.

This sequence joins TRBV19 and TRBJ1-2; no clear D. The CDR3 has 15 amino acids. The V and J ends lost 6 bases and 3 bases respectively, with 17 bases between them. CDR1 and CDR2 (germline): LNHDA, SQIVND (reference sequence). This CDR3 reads CASRTLQVYDYGYTF. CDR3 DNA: TGTGCCAGTAGAACGCTTCAGGTCTACGACTATGGCTACACCTTC.

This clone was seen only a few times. CDR3 in amino acids: CASGLEDRGPTEAFF. The CDR3 nucleotides are TGTGCTAGTGGTTTGGAAGACAGGGGACCCACTGAAGCTTTCTTT. The genes are TRBV12-5 and TRBJ1-1; 8 bases match TRBD1. The ends lost 1 base at V and 4 bases at J; junction bases unmatched: 5. This CDR3 has 15 amino acids. In germline, CDR1 is LGHNT, CDR2 FRNRAP.

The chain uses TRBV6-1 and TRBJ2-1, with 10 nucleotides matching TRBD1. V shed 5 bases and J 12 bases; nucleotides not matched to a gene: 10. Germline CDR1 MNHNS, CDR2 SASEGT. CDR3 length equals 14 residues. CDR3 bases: TGTGCCAGCAGTCCACCAGGGACAGGGGAAAGGCAGTTCTTC. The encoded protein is CASSPPGTGERQFF.

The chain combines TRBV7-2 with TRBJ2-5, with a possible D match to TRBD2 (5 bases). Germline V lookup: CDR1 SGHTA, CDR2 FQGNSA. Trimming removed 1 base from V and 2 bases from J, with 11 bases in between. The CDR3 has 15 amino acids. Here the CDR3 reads CASSLGTSQQETQYF. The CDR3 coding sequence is TGTGCCAGCAGCTTAGGTACTAGTCAACAAGAGACCCAGTACTTC.

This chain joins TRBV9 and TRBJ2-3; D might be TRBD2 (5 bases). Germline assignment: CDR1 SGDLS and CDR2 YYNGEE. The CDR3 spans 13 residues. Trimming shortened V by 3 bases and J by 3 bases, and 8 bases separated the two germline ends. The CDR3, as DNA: TGTGCCAGCAGCGGTACGGGAACAGATACGCAGTATTTT. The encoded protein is CASSGTGTDTQYF.

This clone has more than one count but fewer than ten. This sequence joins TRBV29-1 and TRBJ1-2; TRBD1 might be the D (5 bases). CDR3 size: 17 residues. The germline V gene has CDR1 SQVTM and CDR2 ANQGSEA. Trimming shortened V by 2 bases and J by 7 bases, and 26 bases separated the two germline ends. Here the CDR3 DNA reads TGCAGCGTTGAAAGGTTTACCCGGGGACGGGAGGGTTTTGGCTACACCTTC. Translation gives CSVERFTRGREGFGYTF.

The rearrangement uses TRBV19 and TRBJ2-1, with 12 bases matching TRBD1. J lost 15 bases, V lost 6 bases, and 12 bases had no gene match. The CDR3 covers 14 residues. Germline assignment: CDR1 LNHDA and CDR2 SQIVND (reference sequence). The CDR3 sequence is CASSQRGQGAKVFF. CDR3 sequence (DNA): TGTGCCAGTAGCCAGAGGGGACAGGGGGCGAAGGTGTTCTTC.

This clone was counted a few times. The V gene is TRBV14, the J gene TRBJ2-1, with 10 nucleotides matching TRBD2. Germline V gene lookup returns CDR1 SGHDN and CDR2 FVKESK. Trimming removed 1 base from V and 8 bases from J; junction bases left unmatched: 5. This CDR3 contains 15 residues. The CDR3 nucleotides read TGTGCCAGCAGCCAAGGGCCAGCGGGGGGGCATGAGCAGTTCTTC. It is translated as CASSQGPAGGHEQFF.

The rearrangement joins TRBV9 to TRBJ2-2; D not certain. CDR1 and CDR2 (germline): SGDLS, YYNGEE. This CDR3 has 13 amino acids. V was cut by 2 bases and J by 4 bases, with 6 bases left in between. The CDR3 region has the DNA TGTGCCAGCAGCGTTTCAGGCACCGGGGAGCTGTTTTTT. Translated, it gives CASSVSGTGELFF.

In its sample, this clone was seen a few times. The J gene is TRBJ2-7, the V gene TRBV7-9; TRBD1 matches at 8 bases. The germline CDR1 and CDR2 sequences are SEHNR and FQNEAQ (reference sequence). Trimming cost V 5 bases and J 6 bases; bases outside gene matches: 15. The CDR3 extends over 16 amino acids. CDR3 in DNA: TGTGCCAGCAGCGCCTTAGGCAGGGGGCATGCCAGCGAGCAGTACTTC. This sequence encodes CASSALGRGHASEQYF.

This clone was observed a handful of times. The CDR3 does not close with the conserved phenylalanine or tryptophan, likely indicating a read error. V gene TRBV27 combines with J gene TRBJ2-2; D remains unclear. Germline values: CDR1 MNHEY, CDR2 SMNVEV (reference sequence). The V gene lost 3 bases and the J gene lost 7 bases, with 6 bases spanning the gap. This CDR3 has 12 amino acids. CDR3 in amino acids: CASSLVGGELFV. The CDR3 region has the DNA TGTGCCAGCAGTTTGGTCGGCGGGGAGCTGTTTGTT.

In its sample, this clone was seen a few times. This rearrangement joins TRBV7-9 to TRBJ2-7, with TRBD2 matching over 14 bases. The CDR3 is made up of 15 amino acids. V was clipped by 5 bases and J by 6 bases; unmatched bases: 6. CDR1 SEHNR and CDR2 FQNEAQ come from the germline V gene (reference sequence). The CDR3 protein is CASSTGLAGVSEQYF. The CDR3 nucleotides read TGTGCCAGCAGCACGGGACTAGCGGGGGTTTCCGAGCAGTACTTC.

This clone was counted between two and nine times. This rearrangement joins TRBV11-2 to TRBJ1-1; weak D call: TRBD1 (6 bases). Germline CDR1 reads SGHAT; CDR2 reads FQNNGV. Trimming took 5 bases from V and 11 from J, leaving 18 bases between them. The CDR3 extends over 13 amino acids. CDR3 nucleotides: TGTGCCAGCAGCGATACCCGGACAGTGCGGGCTTTCTTT. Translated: CASSDTRTVRAFF.

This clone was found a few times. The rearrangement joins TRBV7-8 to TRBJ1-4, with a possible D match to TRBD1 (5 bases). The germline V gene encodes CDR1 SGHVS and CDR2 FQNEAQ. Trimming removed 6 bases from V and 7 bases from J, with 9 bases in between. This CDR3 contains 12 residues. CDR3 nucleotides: TGTGCCAGCAGGCAGGGTTTTGAAAAACTGTTTTTT. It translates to CASRQGFEKLFF.

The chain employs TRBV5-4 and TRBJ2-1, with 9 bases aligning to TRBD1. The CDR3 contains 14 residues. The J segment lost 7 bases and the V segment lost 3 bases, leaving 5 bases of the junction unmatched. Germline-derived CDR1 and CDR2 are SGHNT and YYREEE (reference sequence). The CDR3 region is CASSWGQGRNEQFF. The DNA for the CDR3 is TGTGCCAGCAGCTGGGGACAGGGCAGAAATGAGCAGTTCTTC. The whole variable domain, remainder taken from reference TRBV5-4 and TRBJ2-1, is ETGVTQSPTHLIKTRGQQVTLRCSSQSGHNTVSWYQQALGQGPQFIFQYYREEENGRGNFPPRFSGLQFPNYSSELNVNALELDDSALYLCASSWGQGRNEQFFGPGTRLTVL.

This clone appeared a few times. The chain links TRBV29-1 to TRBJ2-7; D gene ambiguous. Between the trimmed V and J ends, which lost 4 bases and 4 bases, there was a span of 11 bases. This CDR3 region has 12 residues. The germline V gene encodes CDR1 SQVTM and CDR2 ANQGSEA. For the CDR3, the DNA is TGCAGCGTTGTAACATCGTTTTACGAGCAGTACTTC. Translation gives CSVVTSFYEQYF.

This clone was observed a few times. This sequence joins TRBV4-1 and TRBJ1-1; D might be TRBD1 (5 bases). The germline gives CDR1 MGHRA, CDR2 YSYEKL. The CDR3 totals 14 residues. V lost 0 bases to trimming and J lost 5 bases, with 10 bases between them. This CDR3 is CASSQEVRETEAFF. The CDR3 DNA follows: TGCGCCAGCAGCCAAGAGGTCAGGGAAACTGAAGCTTTCTTT.

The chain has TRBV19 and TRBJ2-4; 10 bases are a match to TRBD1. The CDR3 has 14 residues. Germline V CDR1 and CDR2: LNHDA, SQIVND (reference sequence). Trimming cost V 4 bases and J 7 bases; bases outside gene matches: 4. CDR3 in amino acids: CASSSRTGGNIQYF. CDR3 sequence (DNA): TGTGCCAGTAGTAGCCGGACAGGGGGGAACATTCAGTACTTC.

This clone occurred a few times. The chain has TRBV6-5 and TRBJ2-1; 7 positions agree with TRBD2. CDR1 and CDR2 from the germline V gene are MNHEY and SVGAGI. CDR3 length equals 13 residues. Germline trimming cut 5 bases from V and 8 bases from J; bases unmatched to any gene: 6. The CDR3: CASSDWTSHEQFF. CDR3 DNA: TGTGCCAGCAGTGATTGGACTAGTCATGAGCAGTTCTTC.

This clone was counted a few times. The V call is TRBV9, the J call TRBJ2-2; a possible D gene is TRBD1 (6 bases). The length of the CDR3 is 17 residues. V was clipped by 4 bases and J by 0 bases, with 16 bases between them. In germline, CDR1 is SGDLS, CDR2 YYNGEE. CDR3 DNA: TGTGCCAGCAGCCCCCACAGGGTTTCGGCGAACACCGGGGAGCTGTTTTTT. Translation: CASSPHRVSANTGELFF. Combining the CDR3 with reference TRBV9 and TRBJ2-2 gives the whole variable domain DSGVTQTPKHLITATGQRVTLRCSPRSGDLSVYWYQQSLDQGLQFLIQYYNGEERAKGNILERFSAQQFPDLHSELNLSSLELGDSALYFCASSPHRVSANTGELFFGEGSRLTVL.

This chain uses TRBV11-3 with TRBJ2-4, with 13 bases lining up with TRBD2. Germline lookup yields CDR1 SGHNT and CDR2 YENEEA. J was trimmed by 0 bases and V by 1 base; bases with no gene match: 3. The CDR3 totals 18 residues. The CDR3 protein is CASSLGTSGGLAKNIQYF. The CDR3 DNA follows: TGTGCCAGCAGCTTAGGGACTAGCGGGGGACTAGCCAAAAACATTCAGTACTTC.